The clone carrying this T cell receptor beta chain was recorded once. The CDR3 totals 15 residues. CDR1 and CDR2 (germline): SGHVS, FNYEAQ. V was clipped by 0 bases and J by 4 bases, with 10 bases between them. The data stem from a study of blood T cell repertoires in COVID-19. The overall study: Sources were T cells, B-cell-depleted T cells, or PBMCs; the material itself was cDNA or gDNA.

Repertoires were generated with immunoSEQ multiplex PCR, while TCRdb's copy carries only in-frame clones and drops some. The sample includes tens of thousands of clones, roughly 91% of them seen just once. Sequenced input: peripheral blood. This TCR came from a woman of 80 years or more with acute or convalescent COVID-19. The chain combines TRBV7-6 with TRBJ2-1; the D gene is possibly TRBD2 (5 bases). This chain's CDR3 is CASSLAAGRYNEQFF. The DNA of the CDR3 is TGTGCCAGCAGCTTAGCGGCGGGCCGATACAATGAGCAGTTCTTC.